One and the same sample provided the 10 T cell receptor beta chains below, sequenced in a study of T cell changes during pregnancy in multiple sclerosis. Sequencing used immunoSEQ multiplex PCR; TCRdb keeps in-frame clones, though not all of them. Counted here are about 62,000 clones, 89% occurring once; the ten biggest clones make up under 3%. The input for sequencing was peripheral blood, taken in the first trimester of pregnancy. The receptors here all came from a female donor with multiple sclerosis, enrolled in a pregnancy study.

CDR3 nucleotide sequence: TGTGCCAGTCGAGAAAGCGTTCAGCAAGAGACCCAGTACTTC. It is translated as CASRESVQQETQYF. V and J are TRBV2 and TRBJ2-5; D not resolved. CDR1 is SNHLY, CDR2 FYNNEI, per germline. The CDR3 is made up of 14 amino acids. Trimming removed 9 bases from V and 2 bases from J, with 16 bases in between.

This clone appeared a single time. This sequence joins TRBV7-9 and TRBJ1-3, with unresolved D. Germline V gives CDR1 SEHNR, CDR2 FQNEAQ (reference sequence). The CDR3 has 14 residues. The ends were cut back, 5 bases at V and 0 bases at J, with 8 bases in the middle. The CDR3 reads CASSPRGSGNTIYF. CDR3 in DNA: TGTGCCAGCAGCCCACGAGGCTCTGGAAACACCATATATTTT.

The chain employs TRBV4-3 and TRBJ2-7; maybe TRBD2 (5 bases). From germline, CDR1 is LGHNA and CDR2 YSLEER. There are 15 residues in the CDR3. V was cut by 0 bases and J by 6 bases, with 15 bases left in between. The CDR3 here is CASSQEALAGREQYF. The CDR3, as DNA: TGCGCCAGCAGCCAAGAAGCTCTAGCTGGTCGCGAGCAGTACTTC.

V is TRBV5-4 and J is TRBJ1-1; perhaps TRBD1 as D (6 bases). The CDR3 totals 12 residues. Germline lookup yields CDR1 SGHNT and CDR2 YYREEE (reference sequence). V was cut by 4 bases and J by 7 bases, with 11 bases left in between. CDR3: CASSQGTFEAFF. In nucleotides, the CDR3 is TGTGCCAGCAGCCAGGGGACCTTTGAAGCTTTCTTT.

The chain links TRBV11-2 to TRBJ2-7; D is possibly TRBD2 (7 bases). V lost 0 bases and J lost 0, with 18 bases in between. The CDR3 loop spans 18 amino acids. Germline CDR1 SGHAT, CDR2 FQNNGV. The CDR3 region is CASSLERGGALLSYEQYF. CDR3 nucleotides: TGTGCCAGCAGCTTAGAAAGGGGGGGGGCTTTACTCTCCTACGAGCAGTACTTC. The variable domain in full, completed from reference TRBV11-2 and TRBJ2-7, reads EAGVAQSPRYKIIEKRQSVAFWCNPISGHATLYWYQQILGQGPKLLIQFQNNGVVDDSQLPKDRFSAERLKGVDSTLKIQPAKLEDSAVYLCASSLERGGALLSYEQYFGPGTRLTVT.

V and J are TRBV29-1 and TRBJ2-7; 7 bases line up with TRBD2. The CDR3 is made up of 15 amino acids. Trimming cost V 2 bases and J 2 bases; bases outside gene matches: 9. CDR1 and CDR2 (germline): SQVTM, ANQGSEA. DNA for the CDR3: TGCAGCGTTGAACCCGAAGAGCGGGGCACCTACGAGCAGTACTTC. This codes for CSVEPEERGTYEQYF.

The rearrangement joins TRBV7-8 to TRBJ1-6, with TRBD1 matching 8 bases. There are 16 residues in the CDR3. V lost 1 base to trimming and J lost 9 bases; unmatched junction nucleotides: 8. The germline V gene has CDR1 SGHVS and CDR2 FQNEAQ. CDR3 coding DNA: TGTGCCAGCAGCTTAGACTGGACAGGGAGGGTTTCACCCCTCCACTTT. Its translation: CASSLDWTGRVSPLHF.

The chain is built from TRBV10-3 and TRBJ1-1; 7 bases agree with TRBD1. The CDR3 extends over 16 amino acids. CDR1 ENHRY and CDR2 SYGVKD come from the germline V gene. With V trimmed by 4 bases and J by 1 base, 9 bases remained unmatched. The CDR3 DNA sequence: TGTGCCATCAGTGGTGGTAGCGGACAGGCGAACACTGAAGCTTTCTTT. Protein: CAISGGSGQANTEAFF.

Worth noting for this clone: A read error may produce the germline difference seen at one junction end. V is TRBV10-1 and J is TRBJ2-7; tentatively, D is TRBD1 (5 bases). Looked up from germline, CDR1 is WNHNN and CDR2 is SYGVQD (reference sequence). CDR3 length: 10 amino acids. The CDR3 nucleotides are TGCGCCAGCAGCCACGACAGACTGACATTC. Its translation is CASSHDRLTF.

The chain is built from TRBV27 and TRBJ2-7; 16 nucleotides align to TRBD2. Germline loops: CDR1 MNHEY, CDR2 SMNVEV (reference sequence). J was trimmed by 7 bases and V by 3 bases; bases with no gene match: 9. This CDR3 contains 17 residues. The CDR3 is CASSFPGLAGGPREQYF. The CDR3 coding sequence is TGTGCCAGCAGTTTCCCGGGACTAGCGGGAGGGCCTCGGGAGCAGTACTTC.